Included here is one T cell receptor (beta chain) sequence, with context. This entry comes from a study of blood T cell repertoires in COVID-19. The study recruited people aged about 18 to 90 years across about 25 US areas. Participants' own reports of clinical history determined their cohort assignment. Generated by immunoSEQ multiplex PCR, the TCRdb table keeps only in-frame clones and is missing some. The table has more than 250,000 clones, 88% seen once. This receptor was identified in a woman aged 40 to 55 with acute COVID-19. The sample consisted of PBMCs or T cells enriched from blood (not recorded which).

The CDR3 nucleotides are TGTGCCAGCAGCTTCACTAGCGGGGCCTACAATGAGCAGTTCTTC. Its translation: CASSFTSGAYNEQFF. The chain links TRBV5-4 to TRBJ2-1, with 10 bases that match TRBD2. V shed 2 bases and J 2 bases; nucleotides not matched to a gene: 1. Germline CDR1 and CDR2: SGHNT and YYREEE (reference sequence). The CDR3 has 15 amino acids.